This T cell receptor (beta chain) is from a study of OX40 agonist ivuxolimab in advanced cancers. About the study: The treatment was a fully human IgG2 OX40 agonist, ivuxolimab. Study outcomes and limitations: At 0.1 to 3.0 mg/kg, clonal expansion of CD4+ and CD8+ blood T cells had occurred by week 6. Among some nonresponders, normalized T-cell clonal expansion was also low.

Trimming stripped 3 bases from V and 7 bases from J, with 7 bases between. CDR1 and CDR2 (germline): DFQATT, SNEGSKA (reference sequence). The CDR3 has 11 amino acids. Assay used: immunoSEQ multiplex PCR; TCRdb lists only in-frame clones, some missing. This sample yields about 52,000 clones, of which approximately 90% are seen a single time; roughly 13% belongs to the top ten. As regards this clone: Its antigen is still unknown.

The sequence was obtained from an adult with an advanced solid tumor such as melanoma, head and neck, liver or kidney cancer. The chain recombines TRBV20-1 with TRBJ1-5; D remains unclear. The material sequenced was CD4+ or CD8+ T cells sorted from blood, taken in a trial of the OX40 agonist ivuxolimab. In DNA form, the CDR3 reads TGCAGTGCTAGTGAGGGCCAGCCCCAGCATTTT. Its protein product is CSASEGQPQHF.